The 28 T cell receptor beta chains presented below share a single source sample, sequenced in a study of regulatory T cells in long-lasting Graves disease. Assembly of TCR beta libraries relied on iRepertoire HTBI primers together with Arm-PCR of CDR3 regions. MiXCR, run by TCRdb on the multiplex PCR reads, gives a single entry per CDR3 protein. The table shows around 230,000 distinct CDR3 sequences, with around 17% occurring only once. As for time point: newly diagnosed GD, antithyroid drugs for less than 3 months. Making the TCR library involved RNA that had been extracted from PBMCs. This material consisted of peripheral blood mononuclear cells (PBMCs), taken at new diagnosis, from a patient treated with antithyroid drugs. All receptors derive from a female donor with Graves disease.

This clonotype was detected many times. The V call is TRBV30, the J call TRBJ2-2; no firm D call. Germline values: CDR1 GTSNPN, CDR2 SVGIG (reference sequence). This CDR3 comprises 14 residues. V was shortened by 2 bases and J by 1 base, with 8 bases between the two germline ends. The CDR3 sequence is CAWSPTWNTGELFF. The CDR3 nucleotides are TGTGCCTGGAGTCCTACCTGGAACACCGGGGAGCTGTTTTTT.

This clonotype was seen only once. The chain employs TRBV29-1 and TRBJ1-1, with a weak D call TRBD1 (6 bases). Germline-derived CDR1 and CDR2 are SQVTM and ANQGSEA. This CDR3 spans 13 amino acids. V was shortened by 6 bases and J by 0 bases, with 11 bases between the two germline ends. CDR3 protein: CSVQGPMNTEAFF. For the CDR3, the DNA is TGCAGCGTACAGGGACCCATGAACACTGAAGCTTTCTTT.

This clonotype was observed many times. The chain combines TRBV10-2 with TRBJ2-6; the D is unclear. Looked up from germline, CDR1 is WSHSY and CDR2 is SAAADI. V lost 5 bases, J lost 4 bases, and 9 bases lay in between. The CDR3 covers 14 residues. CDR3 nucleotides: TGCGCCAGCAGTACGTTTGAGGGGGCCAACGTCCTGACTTTC. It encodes CASSTFEGANVLTF.

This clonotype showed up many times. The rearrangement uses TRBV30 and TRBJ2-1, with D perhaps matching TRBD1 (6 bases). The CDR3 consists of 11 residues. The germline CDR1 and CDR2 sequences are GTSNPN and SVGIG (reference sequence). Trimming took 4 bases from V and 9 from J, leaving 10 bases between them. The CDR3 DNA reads TGTGCCTGGACAAGGGACACTGAGCAGTTCTTC. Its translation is CAWTRDTEQFF.

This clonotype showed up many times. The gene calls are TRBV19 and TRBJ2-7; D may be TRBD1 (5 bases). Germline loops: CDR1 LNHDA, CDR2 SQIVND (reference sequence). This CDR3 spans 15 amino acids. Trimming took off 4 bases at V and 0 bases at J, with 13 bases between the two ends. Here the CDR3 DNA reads TGTGCCAGTAGTACTTCAGGGATCGGCTCCTACGAGCAGTACTTC. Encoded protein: CASSTSGIGSYEQYF.

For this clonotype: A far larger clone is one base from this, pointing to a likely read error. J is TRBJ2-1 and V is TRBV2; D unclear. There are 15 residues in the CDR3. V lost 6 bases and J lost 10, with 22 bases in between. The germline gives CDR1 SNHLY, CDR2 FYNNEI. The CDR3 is CASSRFRPSSYEQFF. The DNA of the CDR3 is TGTGCCAGCAGCAGATTTCGGCCGAGCTCCTACGAGCAGTTCTTC.

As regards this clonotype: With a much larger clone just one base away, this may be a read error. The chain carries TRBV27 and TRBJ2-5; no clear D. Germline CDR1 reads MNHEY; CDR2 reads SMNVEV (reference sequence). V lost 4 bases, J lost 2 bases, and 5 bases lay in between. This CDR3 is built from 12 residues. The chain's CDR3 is CASSCSQETQYF. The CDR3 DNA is TGTGCCAGCAGTTGCAGTCAAGAGACCCAGTACTTC.

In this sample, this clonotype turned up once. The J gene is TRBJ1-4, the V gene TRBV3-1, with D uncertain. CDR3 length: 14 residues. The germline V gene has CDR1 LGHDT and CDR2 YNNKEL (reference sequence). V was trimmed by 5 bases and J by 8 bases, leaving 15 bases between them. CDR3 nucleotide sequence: TGTGCCAGCAGCTCTTACGTCGGGAACGAAAAACTGTTTTTT. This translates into CASSSYVGNEKLFF. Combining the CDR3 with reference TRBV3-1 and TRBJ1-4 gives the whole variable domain DTAVSQTPKYLVTQMGNDKSIKCEQNLGHDTMYWYKQDSKKFLKIMFSYNNKELIINETVPNRFSPKSPDKAHLNLHINSLELGDSAVYFCASSSYVGNEKLFFGSGTQLSVL.

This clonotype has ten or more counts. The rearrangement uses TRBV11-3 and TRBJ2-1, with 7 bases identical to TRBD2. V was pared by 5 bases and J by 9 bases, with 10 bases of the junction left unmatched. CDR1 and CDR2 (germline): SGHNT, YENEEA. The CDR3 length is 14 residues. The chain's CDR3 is CASSPEGGRGEQFF. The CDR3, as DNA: TGTGCCAGCAGCCCCGAAGGCGGGAGAGGTGAGCAGTTCTTC. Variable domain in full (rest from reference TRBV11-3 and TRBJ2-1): EAGVVQSPRYKIIEKKQPVAFWCNPISGHNTLYWYLQNLGQGPELLIRYENEEAVDDSQLPKDRFSAERLKGVDSTLKIQPAELGDSAVYLCASSPEGGRGEQFFGPGTRLTVL.

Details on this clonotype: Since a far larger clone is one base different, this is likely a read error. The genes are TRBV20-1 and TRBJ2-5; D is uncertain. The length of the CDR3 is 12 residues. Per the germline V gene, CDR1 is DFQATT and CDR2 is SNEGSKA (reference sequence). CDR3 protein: CSARRGLSEQSF. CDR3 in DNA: TGCAGTGCTAGAAGAGGCCTAAGTGAGCAGTCCTTC.

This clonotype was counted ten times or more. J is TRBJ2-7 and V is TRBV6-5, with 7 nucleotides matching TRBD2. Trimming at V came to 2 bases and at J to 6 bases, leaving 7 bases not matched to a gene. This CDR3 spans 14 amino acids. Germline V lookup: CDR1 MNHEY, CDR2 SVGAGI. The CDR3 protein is CASSYDAGESEQYF. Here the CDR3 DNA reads TGTGCCAGCAGTTACGACGCGGGAGAATCCGAGCAGTACTTC.

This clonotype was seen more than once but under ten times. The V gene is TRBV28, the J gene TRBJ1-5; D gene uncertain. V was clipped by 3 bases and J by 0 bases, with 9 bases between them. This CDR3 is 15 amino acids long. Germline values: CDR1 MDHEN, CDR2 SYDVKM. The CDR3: CASSLSIDSNQPQHF. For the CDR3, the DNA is TGTGCCAGCAGTTTGTCTATTGATAGCAATCAGCCCCAGCATTTT.

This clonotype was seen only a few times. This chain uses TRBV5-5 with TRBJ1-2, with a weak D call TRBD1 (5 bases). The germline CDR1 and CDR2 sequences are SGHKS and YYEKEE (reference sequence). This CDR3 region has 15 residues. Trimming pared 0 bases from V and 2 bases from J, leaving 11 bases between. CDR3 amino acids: CASSLGSWGNYGYTF. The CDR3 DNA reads TGTGCCAGCAGCTTGGGAAGTTGGGGGAACTATGGCTACACCTTC. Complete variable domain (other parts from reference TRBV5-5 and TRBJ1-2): DAGVTQSPTHLIKTRGQQVTLRCSPISGHKSVSWYQQVLGQGPQFIFQYYEKEERGRGNFPDRFSARQFPNYSSELNVNALLLGDSALYLCASSLGSWGNYGYTFGSGTRLTVV.

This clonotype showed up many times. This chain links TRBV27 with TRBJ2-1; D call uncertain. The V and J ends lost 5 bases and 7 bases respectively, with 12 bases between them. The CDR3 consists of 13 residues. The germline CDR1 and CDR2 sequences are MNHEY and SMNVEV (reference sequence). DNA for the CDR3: TGTGCCAGCAGTGCCTTGACGCCAAATGAGCAGTTCTTC. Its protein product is CASSALTPNEQFF.

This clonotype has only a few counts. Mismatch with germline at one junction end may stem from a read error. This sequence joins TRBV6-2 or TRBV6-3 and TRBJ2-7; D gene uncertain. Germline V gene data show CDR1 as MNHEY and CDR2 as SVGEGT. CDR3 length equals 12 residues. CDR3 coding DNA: TGTGCCAGCAGTCCGTCTCCCTACAAGCAGTACTTC. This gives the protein CASSPSPYKQYF.

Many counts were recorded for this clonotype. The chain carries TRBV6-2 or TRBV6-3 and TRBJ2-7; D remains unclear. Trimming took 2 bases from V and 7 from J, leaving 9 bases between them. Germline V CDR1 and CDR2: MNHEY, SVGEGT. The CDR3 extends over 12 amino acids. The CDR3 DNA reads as TGTGCCAGCAGTTACACTCACGGGGAGCAGTACTTC. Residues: CASSYTHGEQYF.

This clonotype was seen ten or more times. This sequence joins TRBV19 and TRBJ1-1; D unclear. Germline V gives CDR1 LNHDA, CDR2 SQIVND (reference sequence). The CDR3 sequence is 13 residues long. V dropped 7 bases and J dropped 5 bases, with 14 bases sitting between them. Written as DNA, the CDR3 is TGTGCCAGTAAAGTGGAATATAATACTGAAGCTTTCTTT. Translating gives CASKVEYNTEAFF.

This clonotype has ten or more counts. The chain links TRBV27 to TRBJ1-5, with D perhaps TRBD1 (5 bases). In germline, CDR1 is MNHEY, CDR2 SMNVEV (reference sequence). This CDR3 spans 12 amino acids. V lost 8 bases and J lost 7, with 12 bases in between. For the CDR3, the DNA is TGTGCCAGCGGTTCGAGGGGCCAGCCCCAGCATTTT. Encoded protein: CASGSRGQPQHF.

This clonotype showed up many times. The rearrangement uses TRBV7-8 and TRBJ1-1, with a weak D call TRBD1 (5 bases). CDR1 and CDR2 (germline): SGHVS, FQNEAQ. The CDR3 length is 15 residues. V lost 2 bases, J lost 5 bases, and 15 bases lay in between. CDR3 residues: CASSLNLGTRTEAFF. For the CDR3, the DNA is TGTGCCAGCAGCTTAAATTTGGGGACTAGAACTGAAGCTTTCTTT. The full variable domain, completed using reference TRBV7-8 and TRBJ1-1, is GAGVSQSPRYKVAKRGQDVALRCDPISGHVSLFWYQQALGQGPEFLTYFQNEAQLDKSGLPSDRFFAERPEGSVSTLKIQRTQQEDSAVYLCASSLNLGTRTEAFFGQGTRLTVV.

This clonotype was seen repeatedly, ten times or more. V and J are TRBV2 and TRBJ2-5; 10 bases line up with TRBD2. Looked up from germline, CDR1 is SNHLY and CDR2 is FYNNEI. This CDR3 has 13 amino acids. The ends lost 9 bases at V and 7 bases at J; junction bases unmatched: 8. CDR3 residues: CASSLAGVRTQYF. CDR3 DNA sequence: TGTGCCAGTAGTCTAGCGGGGGTCAGGACCCAGTACTTC.

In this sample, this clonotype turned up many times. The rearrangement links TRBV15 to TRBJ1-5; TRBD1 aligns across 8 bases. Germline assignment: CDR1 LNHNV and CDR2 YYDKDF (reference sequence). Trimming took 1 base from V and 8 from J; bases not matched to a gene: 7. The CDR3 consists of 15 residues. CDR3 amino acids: CATSRGSGQEKPQHF. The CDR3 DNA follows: TGTGCCACCAGCAGAGGTTCGGGACAGGAGAAGCCCCAGCATTTT.

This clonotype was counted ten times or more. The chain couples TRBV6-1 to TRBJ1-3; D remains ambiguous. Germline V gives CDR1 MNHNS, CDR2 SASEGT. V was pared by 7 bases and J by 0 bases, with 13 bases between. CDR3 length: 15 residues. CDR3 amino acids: CASIGRPISGNTIYF. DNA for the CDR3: TGTGCCAGCATCGGGAGGCCGATCTCTGGAAACACCATATATTTT.

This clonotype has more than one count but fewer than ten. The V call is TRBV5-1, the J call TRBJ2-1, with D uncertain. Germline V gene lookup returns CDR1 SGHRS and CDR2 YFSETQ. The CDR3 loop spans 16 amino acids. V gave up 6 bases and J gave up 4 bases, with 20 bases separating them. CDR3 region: CASIKTAEVRYNEQFF. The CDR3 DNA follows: TGCGCCAGCATTAAAACGGCCGAGGTGAGATACAATGAGCAGTTCTTC.

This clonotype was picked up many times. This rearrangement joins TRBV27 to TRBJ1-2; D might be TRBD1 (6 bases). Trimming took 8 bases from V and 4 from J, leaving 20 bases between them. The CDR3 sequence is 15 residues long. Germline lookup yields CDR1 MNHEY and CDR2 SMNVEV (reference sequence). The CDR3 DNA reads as TGTGCCAGCCACATGACAGGCCGTACCCCCTATGGCTACACCTTC. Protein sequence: CASHMTGRTPYGYTF.

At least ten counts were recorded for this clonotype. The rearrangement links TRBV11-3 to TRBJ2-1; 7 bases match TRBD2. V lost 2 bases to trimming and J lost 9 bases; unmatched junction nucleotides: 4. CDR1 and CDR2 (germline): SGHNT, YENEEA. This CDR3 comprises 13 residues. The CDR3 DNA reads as TGTGCCAGCAGCTTACTGACGGGGGGTGAGCAGTTCTTC. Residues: CASSLLTGGEQFF.

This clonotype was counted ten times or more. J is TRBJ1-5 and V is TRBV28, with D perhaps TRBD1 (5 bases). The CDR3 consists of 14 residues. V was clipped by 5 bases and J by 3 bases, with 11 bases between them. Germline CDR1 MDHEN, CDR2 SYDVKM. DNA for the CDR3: TGTGCCAGCAGTGGAGGGGCCCTCAATCAGCCCCAGCATTTT. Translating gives CASSGGALNQPQHF.

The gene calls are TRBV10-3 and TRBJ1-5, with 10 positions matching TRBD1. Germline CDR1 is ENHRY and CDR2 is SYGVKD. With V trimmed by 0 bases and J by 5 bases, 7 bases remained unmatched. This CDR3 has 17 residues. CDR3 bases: TGTGCCATCAGTGAGTCTTTGGGACAGGGGCTTGATCAGCCCCAGCATTTT. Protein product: CAISESLGQGLDQPQHF.

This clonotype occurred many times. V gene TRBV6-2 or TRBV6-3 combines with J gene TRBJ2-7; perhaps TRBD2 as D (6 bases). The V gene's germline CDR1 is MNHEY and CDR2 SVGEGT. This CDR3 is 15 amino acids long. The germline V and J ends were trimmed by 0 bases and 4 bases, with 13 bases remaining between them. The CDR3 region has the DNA TGTGCCAGCAGTTACTCCGGAGGGGCTTCATACGAGCAGTACTTC. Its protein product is CASSYSGGASYEQYF.